A single sample gave rise to the 11 T cell receptor beta chains below, sequenced in a study of T-cell memory formation after mild COVID-19. TCRdb re-called the 5' RACE reads with MiXCR, one entry per CDR3 protein. This table has roughly 260,000 distinct CDR3 sequences, about 16% appearing once. Input material: PBMCs or a T cell subset sorted from them (not recorded which). The receptors shown here come from a man between 18 and 35 years old who had mild COVID-19 (a few samples of this study predate the infection). Cell type and time point are not known.

This clonotype was seen a few times. The chain combines TRBV10-3 with TRBJ2-3; D is unclear. The germline CDR1 and CDR2 sequences are ENHRY and SYGVKD. CDR3 size: 14 residues. The V end was cut by 3 bases, the J end by 5 bases, with 12 bases between. CDR3: CAISDPTTGDTQYF. The DNA for the CDR3 is TGTGCCATCAGTGACCCAACAACGGGAGATACGCAGTATTTT.

This rearrangement joins TRBV5-1 to TRBJ1-1; D remains ambiguous. V lost 6 bases and J 1 base, leaving 10 bases between the germline ends. This CDR3 has 13 amino acids. Germline V lookup: CDR1 SGHRS, CDR2 YFSETQ. CDR3 sequence reads: CASNRRGNTEAFF. As DNA, the CDR3 is TGCGCCAGCAATCGTCGGGGGAACACTGAAGCTTTCTTT. Using reference TRBV5-1 and TRBJ1-1 for the parts outside the CDR3, the full variable domain is KAGVTQTPRYLIKTRGQQVTLSCSPISGHRSVSWYQQTPGQGLQFLFEYFSETQRNKGNFPGRFSGRQFSNSRSEMNVSTLELGDSALYLCASNRRGNTEAFFGQGTRLTVV.

The chain carries TRBV6-5 and TRBJ2-6, with D tentatively TRBD2 (5 bases). The germline V and J ends were trimmed by 0 bases and 2 bases, with 8 bases remaining between them. The germline gives CDR1 MNHEY, CDR2 SVGAGI. The CDR3 contains 16 residues. CDR3 bases: TGTGCCAGCAGTTACTCGAGGGCTCCTGGGGCCAACGTCCTGACTTTC. Translating gives CASSYSRAPGANVLTF.

The chain carries TRBV5-1 and TRBJ2-3; TRBD1 matches at 9 bases. The germline CDR1 and CDR2 sequences are SGHRS and YFSETQ. V dropped 0 bases and J dropped 4; count of bases not matched to a gene: 9. CDR3 size: 17 residues. DNA for the CDR3: TGCGCCAGCAGCTTGGGAATACAGGGGGCAAACGCAGATACGCAGTATTTT. As protein: CASSLGIQGANADTQYF.

There are a few counts of this clonotype. The V gene is TRBV7-2, the J gene TRBJ2-5; TRBD1 is a possible D gene (6 bases). The germline CDR1 and CDR2 sequences are SGHTA and FQGNSA. The length of the CDR3 is 14 residues. The V gene lost 5 bases and the J gene lost 2 bases, with 12 bases spanning the gap. CDR3 protein: CASSPYGQQETQYF. The DNA for the CDR3 is TGTGCCAGCAGCCCCTACGGACAGCAAGAGACCCAGTACTTC.

This clonotype was observed many times. J is TRBJ2-3 and V is TRBV10-3; 7 nucleotides align to TRBD2. The CDR3 spans 14 residues. V lost 9 bases to trimming and J lost 0 bases; unmatched junction nucleotides: 6. Germline-derived CDR1 and CDR2 are ENHRY and SYGVKD. Here the CDR3 DNA reads TGTGCCATTAGCTGGGAGGGTAGCACAGATACGCAGTATTTT. This translates into CAISWEGSTDTQYF.

This CDR3 reads CASSPLWGGGYGYTF. The CDR3 DNA reads TGTGCCAGCAGCCCCCTATGGGGGGGAGGCTATGGCTACACCTTC. The chain uses TRBV7-9 and TRBJ1-2; maybe TRBD1 (5 bases). The CDR3 contains 15 residues. CDR1 is SEHNR, CDR2 FQNEAQ, per germline (reference sequence). V shed 5 bases and J shed 4 bases, with 17 bases lying between them.

This clonotype turned up a few times. The CDR3 is CASSELLSSYNEQFF. In DNA form, the CDR3 reads TGTGCCAGCAGTGAACTTTTAAGCTCCTACAATGAGCAGTTCTTC. The V and J genes are TRBV2 and TRBJ2-1; D not resolved. Germline lookup yields CDR1 SNHLY and CDR2 FYNNEI. The germline V and J ends were trimmed by 2 bases and 0 bases, with 8 bases remaining between them. CDR3 size: 15 residues.

The rearrangement uses TRBV27 and TRBJ1-1; D may be TRBD1 (5 bases). Germline CDR1 reads MNHEY; CDR2 reads SMNVEV (reference sequence). The CDR3 contains 13 residues. Trimming left V 1 base short and J 6 bases short, with 9 bases between. CDR3 sequence (DNA): TGTGCCAGCAGTTTATGGGGGAGTCCTGAAGCTTTCTTT. This encodes CASSLWGSPEAFF.

This clonotype was recorded a few times. V usage is TRBV20-1 and J usage is TRBJ2-3; 12 bases are shared with TRBD2. This CDR3 is built from 15 residues. After removal of 3 bases from V and 5 bases from J, the junction contained 6 bases not matched to a gene. The V gene's germline CDR1 is DFQATT and CDR2 SNEGSKA (reference sequence). The CDR3 bases are TGCAGTGCTAGGAGGACTAGCGGGGTGGGAGATACGCAGTATTTT. It specifies CSARRTSGVGDTQYF.

The DNA for the CDR3 is TGCGCCAGCAGGGAGCCTAGCACAGATACGCAGTATTTT. Translated, it gives CASREPSTDTQYF. The chain links TRBV5-1 to TRBJ2-3, with D hard to call. This CDR3 is 13 amino acids long. V dropped 5 bases and J dropped 0 bases, with 7 bases sitting between them. Germline CDR1 reads SGHRS; CDR2 reads YFSETQ.